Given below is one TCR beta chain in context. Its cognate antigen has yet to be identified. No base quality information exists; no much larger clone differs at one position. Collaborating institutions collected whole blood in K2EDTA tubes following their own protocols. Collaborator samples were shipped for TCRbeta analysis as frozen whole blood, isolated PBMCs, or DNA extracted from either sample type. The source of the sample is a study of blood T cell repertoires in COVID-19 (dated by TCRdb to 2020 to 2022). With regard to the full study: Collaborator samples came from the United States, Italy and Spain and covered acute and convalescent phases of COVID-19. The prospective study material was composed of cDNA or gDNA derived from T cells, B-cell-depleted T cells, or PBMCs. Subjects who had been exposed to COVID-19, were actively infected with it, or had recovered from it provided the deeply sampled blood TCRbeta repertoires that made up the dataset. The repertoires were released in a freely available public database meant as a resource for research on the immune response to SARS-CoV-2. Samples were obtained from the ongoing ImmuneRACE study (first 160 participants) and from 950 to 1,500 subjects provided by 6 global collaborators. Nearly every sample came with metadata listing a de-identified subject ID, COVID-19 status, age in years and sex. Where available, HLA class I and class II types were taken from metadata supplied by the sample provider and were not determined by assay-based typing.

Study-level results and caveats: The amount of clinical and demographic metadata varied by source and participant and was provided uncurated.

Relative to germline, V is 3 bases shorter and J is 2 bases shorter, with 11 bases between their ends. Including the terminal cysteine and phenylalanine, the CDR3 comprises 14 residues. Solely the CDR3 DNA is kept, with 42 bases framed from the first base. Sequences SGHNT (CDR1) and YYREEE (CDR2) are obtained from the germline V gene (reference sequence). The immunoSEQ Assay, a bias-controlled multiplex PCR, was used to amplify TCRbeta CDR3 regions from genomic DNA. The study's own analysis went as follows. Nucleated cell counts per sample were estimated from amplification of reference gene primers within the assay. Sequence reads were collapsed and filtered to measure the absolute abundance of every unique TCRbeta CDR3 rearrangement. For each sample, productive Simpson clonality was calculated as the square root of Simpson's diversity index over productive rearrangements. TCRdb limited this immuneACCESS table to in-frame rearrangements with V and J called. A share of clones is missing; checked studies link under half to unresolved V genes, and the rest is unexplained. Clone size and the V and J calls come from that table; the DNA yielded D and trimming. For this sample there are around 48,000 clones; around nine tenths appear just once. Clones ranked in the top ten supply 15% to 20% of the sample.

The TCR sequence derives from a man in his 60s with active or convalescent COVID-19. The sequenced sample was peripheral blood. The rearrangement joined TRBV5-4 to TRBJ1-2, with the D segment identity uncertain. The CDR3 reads CASSYEAENYGYTF. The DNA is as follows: TGTGCCAGCAGCTACGAGGCCGAGAACTATGGCTACACCTTC.